This entry features one TCR beta chain sequence. Its antigen remains unknown. The treatment denotes: oral pan-JAK inhibitor, 5-10 mg twice daily. Starting from PBMCs, sorting isolated CD4+ and CD8+ T cells. Extracted RNA was reverse transcribed into cDNA, the sequencing template. TCRdb's copy holds only in-frame clones and misses some; the assay was immunoSEQ multiplex PCR. The sample carries over 100,000 clones, around 50% recorded once. This specimen comes from a study of CD8+ T cells in alopecia areata. Study outcomes and limitations: Scalp and blood samples kept many expanded lesional clones throughout tofacitinib.

The receptor comes from a human donor with alopecia areata. The input for sequencing was CD8+ T cells sorted from blood, taken at week 24, from a patient treated with tofacitinib.

CDR3 coding DNA: TGTGCCAGCAGCTTTCTTCTCGACGGCAACTATGGCTACACCTTC. This encodes CASSFLLDGNYGYTF. The chain is built from TRBV5-4 and TRBJ1-2; no clear D. Germline V CDR1 and CDR2: SGHNT, YYREEE (reference sequence). Trimming pared 2 bases from V and 2 bases from J, leaving 13 bases between. There are 15 residues in the CDR3.